A selection of T cell receptor beta chains follows, all from one sample in a study of blood T cell repertoires in COVID-19. Profiling relied on immunoSEQ multiplex PCR, and the TCRdb table lists in-frame clones only, not all of them. The sample shows about 130,000 clones, 84% of them seen only once. What was sequenced was peripheral blood. The receptor source for this set is a woman aged 55-69 years with acute or convalescent COVID-19. The CDR3 runs from the conserved cysteine through the conserved F or W. Each record gives: clone size, D gene, V gene, J gene, CDR3 DNA, CDR3 protein. The D gene is left open where the match is weak. Clone size is shown for a subset of rows, as once, few, many or a class of expanded clone.

few	-	TRBV4-2	TRBJ1-3	TGTGCCAGCAGCCAAGATAGAGGAGCCTCTGGAAACACCATATATTTT	CASSQDRGASGNTIYF
-	TRBD1	TRBV20-1	TRBJ1-3	TGCAGTGCTAGTGGGGGACAGTTCTCTGGAAACACCATATATTTT	CSASGGQFSGNTIYF
-	TRBD2	TRBV9	TRBJ2-3	TGTGCCAGCAGCGTAGGCCCCCGGGGCGGGGGGGCGAATACGCAGTATTTT	CASSVGPRGGGANTQYF
-	-	TRBV5-4	TRBJ2-1	TGTGCCAGCAGCCCGAGGGGGGGTGAGCAGTTCTTC	CASSPRGGEQFF
-	-	TRBV7-2	TRBJ2-3	TGTGCCAGCAGCTCACCCCGCGGCGGTGCTACAGATACGCAGTATTTT	CASSSPRGGATDTQYF
-	-	TRBV11-2	TRBJ1-1	TGTGCCAGCAGCATCAGGGTCTCGAACACTGAAGCTTTCTTT	CASSIRVSNTEAFF
-	TRBD1	TRBV27	TRBJ2-2	TGTGCCAGCAGTGCCTTGGGACAGGGATGGGTGAAGACCGGGGAGCTGTTTTTT	CASSALGQGWVKTGELFF
-	-	TRBV28	TRBJ1-2	TGTGCCAGCAGTTTGTTGGACAGTAACTATGGCTACACCTTC	CASSLLDSNYGYTF
-	-	TRBV30	TRBJ2-7	TGTGCCTGGTCGTCGGGTCTCTACTACGAGCAGTACTTC	CAWSSGLYYEQYF
few	TRBD2	TRBV6-1	TRBJ2-5	TGTGCCAGCAGTGCGGGACTAGCGGGGGGGATGAGAGAGACCCAGTACTTC	CASSAGLAGGMRETQYF
-	-	TRBV15	TRBJ1-4	TGTGCCACCAGCAGAGTAGGGACACAGGAGGAAAAACTGTTTTTT	CATSRVGTQEEKLFF
-	TRBD1	TRBV2	TRBJ2-3	TGTGCCAGCAGGCCCAGGACAGGGGGGCAAGATACGCAGTATTTT	CASRPRTGGQDTQYF
-	TRBD1	TRBV19	TRBJ1-5	TGTGCCAGTAGGGGACAGGGGAGCAATCAGCCCCAGCATTTT	CASRGQGSNQPQHF
-	-	TRBV30	TRBJ1-5	TGTGCCTGGAAACCCCCGGGGGATCAGCCCCAGCATTTT	CAWKPPGDQPQHF
-	-	TRBV7-8	TRBJ1-3	TGTGCCAGCAGCCCCCGGCCCAGGGACACCAGAAACACCATATATTTT	CASSPRPRDTRNTIYF
-	TRBD1	TRBV5-8	TRBJ1-5	TGTGCCACCGTAGACAGGGCAAACAGCAATCAGCCCCAGCATTTT	CATVDRANSNQPQHF
-	-	TRBV10-3	TRBJ1-1	TGTGCCATCACGGTTTCTATGAACACTGAAGCTTTCTTT	CAITVSMNTEAFF
-	-	TRBV11-1	TRBJ2-5	TGTGCCAGCAGCCCCCTATCGGGTGAGACCCAGTACTTC	CASSPLSGETQYF
-	-	TRBV3-1/TRBV3-2	TRBJ1-1	TGTGCCAGCAGCCAAACCCCGGGTCCCATAAACACTGAAGCTTTCTTT	CASSQTPGPINTEAFF
-	TRBD1	TRBV18	TRBJ1-5	TGTGCCAGCTCACCGACGGGACAGGACAATCAGCCCCAGCATTTT	CASSPTGQDNQPQHF
-	-	TRBV12-3/TRBV12-4	TRBJ1-3	TGTGCTATCTCCCGAGCCTCTGGAAACACCATATATTTT	CAISRASGNTIYF
-	TRBD1	TRBV2	TRBJ1-2	TGTGCCAGCAGTAAGACAGGGGAAACGGGGGGCTACACCTTC	CASSKTGETGGYTF
-	-	TRBV27	TRBJ2-3	TGTGCCAGCAGTTTAGAGGCTGGCGGGGCCGATACGCAGTATTTT	CASSLEAGGADTQYF
-	TRBD1	TRBV30	TRBJ1-1	TGTGCCTGGAGAGGGACAGGAAATCCCTATGAAGCTTTCTTT	CAWRGTGNPYEAFF
-	TRBD2	TRBV9	TRBJ2-3	TGTGCCAGCAGCGTAGATCTAGCGGGGAGCACAGATACGCAGTATTTT	CASSVDLAGSTDTQYF
-	TRBD1	TRBV7-6	TRBJ1-2	TGTGCCAGCAGCTTGGACCTACAGGGGAACTATGGCTACACCTTC	CASSLDLQGNYGYTF
-	-	TRBV7-9	TRBJ1-4	TGTGCCAGCAATATAGCAACTAATGAAAAACTGTTTTTT	CASNIATNEKLFF
-	TRBD1	TRBV7-9	TRBJ1-6	TGTGCCAGCAGCTCTCAAATGGACAGGGCCGGAAATTCACCCCTCCACTTT	CASSSQMDRAGNSPLHF
once	TRBD1	TRBV11-2	TRBJ1-1	TGTGCCAGCAGCTTAGGTCCAGGGGGCACTGAAGCTTTCTTT	CASSLGPGGTEAFF
-	-	TRBV30	TRBJ1-1	TGTGCCTGGAGCGTGGGGCCGACTTACACTGAAGCTTTCTTT	CAWSVGPTYTEAFF
-	TRBD1	TRBV6-1	TRBJ1-4	TGTGCCAGCAGTGAAGGGGATAGGGGGCTCTTCGGGAAACTGTTTTTT	CASSEGDRGLFGKLFF
-	-	TRBV2	TRBJ2-3	TGTGCCAGCAGTCAGACAGTTCCCACAGATACGCAGTATTTT	CASSQTVPTDTQYF
-	-	TRBV4-1	TRBJ2-1	TGCGCCAGCAGCCAAATCAAGGAGATCGAATCCTACAATGAGCAGTTCTTC	CASSQIKEIESYNEQFF
-	-	TRBV30	TRBJ1-3	TGTGCCTGGATGGGCTCGATCTCTGGAAACACCATATATTTT	CAWMGSISGNTIYF
-	-	TRBV7-6	TRBJ1-1	TGTGCCAGCAGCTACTCCGGGACATTTACTGAAGCTTTCTTT	CASSYSGTFTEAFF
-	TRBD1	TRBV6-6	TRBJ1-4	TGTGCCAGCAGGGGACAGGGAGGCGGTGAAAAACTGTTTTTT	CASRGQGGGEKLFF
-	-	TRBV27	TRBJ2-1	TGTGCCAGCAGTTCATCGGGACAAACACGCTCCTACAATGAGCAGTTCTTC	CASSSSGQTRSYNEQFF
-	TRBD1	TRBV29-1	TRBJ1-3	TGCAGCGTTGGCGGACAGGGGGTCGGAAACACCATATATTTT	CSVGGQGVGNTIYF
-	-	TRBV29-1	TRBJ1-5	TGCAGCGCCGCTCGCAGCGGTCAGCCCCAGCATTTT	CSAARSGQPQHF
-	-	TRBV5-4	TRBJ1-5	TGTGCCAGCAGCTTGGAGCCTAATCAGCCCCAGCATTTT	CASSLEPNQPQHF
few	-	TRBV12-3/TRBV12-4	TRBJ1-1	TGTGCCAGCACCTCCCAGGTGAACACTGAAGCTTTCTTT	CASTSQVNTEAFF
-	TRBD1	TRBV9	TRBJ2-2	TGTGCCAGCAGCGTAGATGAGGGACAGCTATTCACCGGGGAGCTGTTTTTT	CASSVDEGQLFTGELFF
-	-	TRBV28	TRBJ2-5	TGTGCCAGCAGTACAGATTCCTACCGAGAGACCCAGTACTTC	CASSTDSYRETQYF
-	-	TRBV30	TRBJ1-6	TGTGCCTGGAGCGCCAAGTGGTTAGGAGATTCACCCCTCCACTTT	CAWSAKWLGDSPLHF
few	TRBD1	TRBV12-3/TRBV12-4	TRBJ1-1	TGTGCCAGTTGGGACAGACCGAACACTGAAGCTTTCTTT	CASWDRPNTEAFF
-	TRBD1	TRBV6-5	TRBJ2-3	TGTGCCAGCACGACAGGGGGTGACCCAGATACGCAGTATTTT	CASTTGGDPDTQYF
-	-	TRBV14	TRBJ2-5	TGTGCCAGCAGCCAGACGAGCCACAGGGCGGAGACCCAGTACTTC	CASSQTSHRAETQYF
-	-	TRBV2	TRBJ2-6	TGTGCCAGCAATGAGGGCCTCTCTGGGGCCAACGTCCTGACTTTC	CASNEGLSGANVLTF
once	-	TRBV5-3	TRBJ1-2	TGTGCCAGAAGCCGGGTTTTCGGCTACACCTTC	CARSRVFGYTF
-	-	TRBV4-2	TRBJ2-7	TGTGCCAGCAGCCAAGAACGTCTTTGGGGGGAACTAAGCTCCTACGAGCAGTACTTC	CASSQERLWGELSSYEQYF
once	-	TRBV5-6	TRBJ1-2	TGTGCCAGCAGCTTGGTGGGGCAGGGAACTGGCTACACCTTC	CASSLVGQGTGYTF
few	-	TRBV7-2	TRBJ2-6	TGTGCCAGCAGCTTAGATTGGACAACTGGGGCCAACGTCCTGACTTTC	CASSLDWTTGANVLTF
-	-	TRBV9	TRBJ2-3	TGTGCCAGCAGCGTTTATGGGGCGGGGCCCACAGATACGCAGTATTTT	CASSVYGAGPTDTQYF
once	-	TRBV4-1	TRBJ1-1	TGCGCCAGCAGCCGCTTGTCTGGGGCTTTTGGAGCTTTCTTT	CASSRLSGAFGAFF
-	-	TRBV5-1	TRBJ1-2	TGCGCCAGCAGCTTGGCGTCTTCCTATGGCTACACCTTC	CASSLASSYGYTF
-	-	TRBV3-1/TRBV3-2	TRBJ1-1	TGTGCCAGCAGCCAAGTCCGAGGGCGGATGAACACTGAAGCTTTCTTT	CASSQVRGRMNTEAFF